The rows below give T cell receptor beta chains drawn from one sample of a study of cytomegalovirus exposure and HLA in healthy donors. The assay was immunoSEQ multiplex PCR, and TCRdb's table has in-frame clones only and misses some. Seen here are about 160,000 clones, 85% observed once, and the top ten hold 1%. Sequencing was carried out using PBMCs. The receptors stem from a boy aged 2 to 10 in good health and CMV-seronegative. Each CDR3 is given with its conserved first and last residue. A D gene is named only where the DNA matches it firmly. Expanded clones are given a class, and other clones once, few, many or no size at all.

size: -
V: TRBV27
J: TRBJ1-4
length: 14
D: TRBD1
CDR3: CASRGTGWEEKLFF
DNA: TGTGCCAGCCGAGGGACAGGGTGGGAAGAAAAACTGTTTTTT

size: -
V: TRBV11-2
J: TRBJ1-2
length: 13
D: TRBD1
CDR3: CASSLGQTYGYTF
DNA: TGTGCCAGCAGCCTGGGACAGACTTATGGCTACACCTTC

size: -
V: TRBV15
J: TRBJ2-7
length: 16
D: TRBD1
CDR3: CATSRTPGTGVDEQYF
DNA: TGTGCCACCAGCAGAACTCCCGGGACAGGGGTTGACGAGCAGTACTTC

size: -
V: TRBV7-9
J: TRBJ1-3
length: 14
D: -
CDR3: CASSPPSLGDTIYF
DNA: TGTGCCAGCAGCCCCCCGAGTCTCGGAGACACCATATATTTT

size: few
V: TRBV28
J: TRBJ2-2
length: 12
D: -
CDR3: CASSPDTGELFF
DNA: TGTGCCAGCAGTCCCGACACCGGGGAGCTGTTTTTT

size: once
V: TRBV5-5
J: TRBJ1-1
length: 12
D: -
CDR3: CASSSFDTEAFF
DNA: TGTGCCAGCAGCTCTTTCGACACTGAAGCTTTCTTT

size: -
V: TRBV6-6
J: TRBJ1-6
length: 14
D: -
CDR3: CASSIQDSSSPLHF
DNA: TGTGCCAGCAGTATCCAGGACAGTTCTTCACCCCTCCACTTT

size: few
V: TRBV2
J: TRBJ1-1
length: 11
D: -
CDR3: CASSLDTEAFF
DNA: TGTGCCAGCTCACTAGACACTGAAGCTTTCTTT

size: once
V: TRBV5-1
J: TRBJ2-6
length: 14
D: -
CDR3: CASSLGRSSDVLTF
DNA: TGCGCCAGCAGCTTGGGTCGTTCCTCCGACGTCCTGACTTTC

size: -
V: TRBV27
J: TRBJ1-4
length: 15
D: TRBD1
CDR3: CASSFGTGASEKLFF
DNA: TGTGCCAGCAGTTTCGGGACAGGGGCCTCCGAAAAACTGTTTTTT

size: -
V: TRBV29-1
J: TRBJ1-2
length: 14
D: -
CDR3: CSVKRFQLVDGYTF
DNA: TGCAGCGTTAAACGCTTTCAATTAGTGGATGGCTACACCTTC

size: -
V: TRBV6-1
J: TRBJ1-2
length: 13
D: TRBD1
CDR3: CASSLGTGFSYKF
DNA: TGTGCCAGCAGTCTGGGGACAGGGTTCTCTTACAAGTTC

size: -
V: TRBV5-4
J: TRBJ2-1
length: 13
D: TRBD1
CDR3: CASSLTGDNEQFF
DNA: TGTGCCAGCAGCTTGACAGGGGACAATGAGCAGTTCTTC

size: -
V: TRBV27
J: TRBJ2-7
length: 13
D: TRBD1
CDR3: CASSPDRVYEQYF
DNA: TGTGCCAGCAGCCCTGACAGGGTCTACGAGCAGTACTTC

size: -
V: TRBV5-5
J: TRBJ1-5
length: 15
D: -
CDR3: CASSLYTGSIQPQHF
DNA: TGTGCCAGCAGCCTATATACAGGGTCGATTCAGCCCCAGCATTTT

size: few
V: TRBV5-1
J: TRBJ1-1
length: 14
D: -
CDR3: CASSLGGRETEAFF
DNA: TGCGCCAGCAGCTTGGGGGGGCGGGAGACTGAAGCTTTCTTT

size: -
V: TRBV6-1
J: TRBJ1-1
length: 14
D: -
CDR3: CASSEALPGFEAFF
DNA: TGTGCCAGCAGTGAAGCGCTACCAGGCTTTGAAGCTTTCTTT

size: -
V: TRBV19
J: TRBJ1-2
length: 11
D: -
CDR3: CATRTVGRYTF
DNA: TGTGCCACCCGGACAGTGGGTCGCTACACCTTC

size: -
V: TRBV13
J: TRBJ1-6
length: 14
D: TRBD1
CDR3: CASSLQGAGSPLHF
DNA: TGTGCCAGCAGCTTACAGGGGGCGGGCTCACCCCTCCACTTT

size: once
V: TRBV7-2
J: TRBJ2-2
length: 17
D: TRBD2
CDR3: CASSLVALAGRTGELFF
DNA: TGTGCCAGCAGCTTAGTTGCACTAGCGGGGAGAACCGGGGAGCTGTTCTTT

size: -
V: TRBV7-9
J: TRBJ2-6
length: 16
D: -
CDR3: CASSPDRLSGANVLTF
DNA: TGTGCCAGCAGCCCCGACAGACTCTCTGGGGCCAACGTCCTGACTTTC

size: -
V: TRBV30
J: TRBJ1-2
length: 15
D: TRBD1
CDR3: CAWSSPGTGGYGYTF
DNA: TGTGCCTGGAGTAGTCCCGGGACAGGGGGCTATGGCTACACCTTC

size: -
V: TRBV28
J: TRBJ2-5
length: 14
D: TRBD1
CDR3: CASYPSGQRETQYF
DNA: TGTGCCAGCTACCCGTCGGGACAGCGGGAGACCCAGTACTTC

size: -
V: TRBV19
J: TRBJ2-1
length: 18
D: -
CDR3: CASSISGGFISSYNEQFF
DNA: TGTGCCAGTAGTATCTCGGGGGGCTTTATCAGCTCCTACAATGAGCAGTTCTTC

size: -
V: TRBV2
J: TRBJ1-3
length: 11
D: TRBD1
CDR3: CASSQDRVPDF
DNA: TGTGCCAGCAGCCAAGACAGGGTCCCGGATTTT

size: few
V: TRBV6-5
J: TRBJ2-1
length: 13
D: -
CDR3: CASSYLSGNEQFF
DNA: TGTGCCAGCAGTTACTTGAGCGGGAATGAGCAGTTCTTC

size: -
V: TRBV2
J: TRBJ2-1
length: 16
D: TRBD2
CDR3: CASSERPSGGGNEQFF
DNA: TGTGCCAGCAGTGAACGGCCCAGCGGGGGCGGCAATGAGCAGTTCTTC

size: -
V: TRBV5-1
J: TRBJ2-7
length: 14
D: TRBD2
CDR3: CASSPGGDFSEQYF
DNA: TGCGCCAGCAGCCCGGGGGGAGACTTTTCCGAGCAGTACTTC

size: -
V: TRBV7-2
J: TRBJ2-5
length: 13
D: -
CDR3: CASSYGSGETQYF
DNA: TGTGCCAGCAGCTATGGGAGTGGAGAGACCCAGTACTTC

size: -
V: TRBV28
J: TRBJ1-5
length: 17
D: -
CDR3: CASSPVGGGGYNQPQHF
DNA: TGTGCCAGCAGTCCTGTGGGTGGGGGCGGCTACAATCAGCCCCAGCATTTT

size: -
V: TRBV5-1
J: TRBJ2-2
length: 15
D: TRBD1
CDR3: CASSFGQGLTEELFF
DNA: TGCGCCAGCAGCTTTGGACAGGGCCTCACCGAGGAGCTGTTTTTT

size: -
V: TRBV6-4
J: TRBJ2-2
length: 17
D: -
CDR3: CASSDSTGRGRSGELFF
DNA: TGTGCCAGCAGTGACTCGACCGGCAGGGGGAGGTCCGGGGAGCTGTTTTTT

size: -
V: TRBV4-1
J: TRBJ1-1
length: 14
D: -
CDR3: CASSQLYLLSEAFF
DNA: TGCGCCAGCAGCCAGCTTTATCTACTTTCTGAAGCTTTCTTT

size: -
V: TRBV11-2
J: TRBJ2-1
length: 15
D: TRBD2
CDR3: CASRFRLAGDNEQFF
DNA: TGTGCCAGCAGGTTTAGGCTAGCGGGAGATAATGAGCAGTTCTTC

size: -
V: TRBV6-5
J: TRBJ2-5
length: 15
D: TRBD2
CDR3: CASSYEAGFQETQYF
DNA: TGTGCCAGCAGTTACGAAGCGGGGTTCCAAGAGACCCAGTACTTC

size: few
V: TRBV27
J: TRBJ1-1
length: 13
D: -
CDR3: CASRRGIYAEAFF
DNA: TGTGCCAGCAGGCGGGGGATATACGCTGAAGCTTTCTTT

size: -
V: TRBV19
J: TRBJ2-7
length: 15
D: TRBD1
CDR3: CASRLQGTGPYEQYF
DNA: TGTGCCAGTAGGCTGCAGGGGACAGGTCCCTACGAGCAGTACTTC

size: -
V: TRBV6-1
J: TRBJ2-7
length: 15
D: TRBD1
CDR3: CASSPEETGPYEQYF
DNA: TGTGCCAGCTCCCCCGAAGAGACAGGGCCCTACGAGCAGTACTTC

size: -
V: TRBV5-1
J: TRBJ2-3
length: 16
D: TRBD2
CDR3: CASSSSGTRFADTQYF
DNA: TGCGCCAGCAGCTCCTCCGGGACTAGATTCGCAGATACGCAGTATTTT

size: -
V: TRBV10-3
J: TRBJ2-7
length: 15
D: -
CDR3: CAISPRLVGDYEQYF
DNA: TGTGCCATCAGTCCTCGACTAGTGGGTGACTACGAGCAGTACTTC

size: once
V: TRBV28
J: TRBJ1-4
length: 16
D: TRBD1
CDR3: CASSPTTTGINEKLFF
DNA: TGTGCCAGCAGTCCGACCACGACAGGGATTAATGAAAAACTGTTTTTT

size: -
V: TRBV15
J: TRBJ2-1
length: 18
D: TRBD2
CDR3: CATSRDSRASGGVEEQFF
DNA: TGTGCCACCAGCAGAGATTCTCGGGCTAGCGGGGGGGTGGAGGAGCAGTTCTTC

size: few
V: TRBV5-6
J: TRBJ2-7
length: 14
D: TRBD1
CDR3: CASSDRGSKYEQYF
DNA: TGTGCCAGCAGTGACAGGGGATCCAAATACGAGCAGTACTTC

size: -
V: TRBV30
J: TRBJ1-2
length: 13
D: -
CDR3: CAWSPAVAYGYTF
DNA: TGTGCCTGGAGCCCCGCGGTCGCCTATGGCTACACCTTC

size: -
V: TRBV5-6
J: TRBJ2-7
length: 17
D: TRBD2
CDR3: CASSPSAGTRMLYEQYF
DNA: TGTGCCAGCAGCCCATCAGCCGGGACTAGGATGCTCTACGAGCAGTACTTC

size: -
V: TRBV7-9
J: TRBJ2-7
length: 13
D: -
CDR3: CASSFAGVYEQYF
DNA: TGTGCCAGCAGCTTTGCAGGGGTCTACGAGCAGTACTTC